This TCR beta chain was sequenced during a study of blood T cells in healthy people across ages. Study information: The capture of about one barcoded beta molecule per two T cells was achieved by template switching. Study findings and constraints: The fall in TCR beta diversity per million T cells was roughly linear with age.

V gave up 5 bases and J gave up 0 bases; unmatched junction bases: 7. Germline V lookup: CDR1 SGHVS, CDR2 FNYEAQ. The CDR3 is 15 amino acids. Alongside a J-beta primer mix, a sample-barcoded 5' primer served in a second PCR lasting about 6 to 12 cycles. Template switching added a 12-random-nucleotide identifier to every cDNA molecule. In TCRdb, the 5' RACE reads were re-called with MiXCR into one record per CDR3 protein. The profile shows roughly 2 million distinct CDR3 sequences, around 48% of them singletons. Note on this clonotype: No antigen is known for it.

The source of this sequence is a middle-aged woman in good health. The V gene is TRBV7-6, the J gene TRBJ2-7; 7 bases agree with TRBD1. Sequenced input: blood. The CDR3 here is CASSRGQSLSYEQYF. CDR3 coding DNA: TGTGCCAGCAGCCGGGGACAGTCCCTCTCCTACGAGCAGTACTTC. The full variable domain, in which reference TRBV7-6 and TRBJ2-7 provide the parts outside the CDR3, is GAGVSQSPRYKVTKRGQDVALRCDPISGHVSLYWYRQALGQGPEFLTYFNYEAQQDKSGLPNDRFSAERPEGSISTLTIQRTEQRDSAMYRCASSRGQSLSYEQYFGPGTRLTVT.